The T cell receptor (beta chain) under discussion was sequenced for a study of T-cell reconstitution after alpha-beta-depleted transplantation in children. Concerning this clonotype itself: What it binds is not known.

TCRbeta library preparation incorporated unique molecular identifiers. TCRdb reanalysed the PCR reads using MiXCR and keeps one entry per CDR3 protein. The sample lists about 980,000 distinct CDR3 sequences, about 29% occurring once. The study, taken as a whole, reports: Some patients owed their high day-60 TCRbeta diversity to surviving recipient T cells and thymic progenitors. At one year after transplant, newly produced T cells mostly accounted for T-cell counts and diversity. Alpha-beta T cells about two months after transplant reportedly derived from several hundred expanded graft clones.

This sample comprised PBMCs, mostly from graft donor cells, obtained 360 days after TCRalphabeta/CD19-depleted stem cell transplant. This TCR was recovered from a boy under two years old who had a stem cell transplant for SCID, so the T cells may come from the graft donor.

CDR3 DNA: TGTGCCAGCAGTGACGTGGGGAAAACGGGAAACACCATATATTTT. This gives the protein CASSDVGKTGNTIYF. This chain uses TRBV12-3 or TRBV12-4 with TRBJ1-3; D is unclear. V was shortened by 5 bases and J by 4 bases, with 15 bases between the two germline ends. The CDR3 extends over 15 amino acids.